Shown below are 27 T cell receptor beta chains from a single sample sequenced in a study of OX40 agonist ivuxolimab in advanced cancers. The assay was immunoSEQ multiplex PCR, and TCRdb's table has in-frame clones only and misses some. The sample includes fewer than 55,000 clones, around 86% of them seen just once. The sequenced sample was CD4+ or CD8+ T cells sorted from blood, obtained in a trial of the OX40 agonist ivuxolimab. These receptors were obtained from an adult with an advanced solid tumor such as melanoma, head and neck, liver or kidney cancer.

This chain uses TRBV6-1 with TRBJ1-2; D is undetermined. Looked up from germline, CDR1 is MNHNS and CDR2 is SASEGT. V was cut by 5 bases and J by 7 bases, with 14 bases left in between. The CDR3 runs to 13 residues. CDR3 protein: CASSPLEVGGYTF. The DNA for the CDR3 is TGTGCCAGCAGTCCGTTGGAGGTGGGTGGCTACACCTTC.

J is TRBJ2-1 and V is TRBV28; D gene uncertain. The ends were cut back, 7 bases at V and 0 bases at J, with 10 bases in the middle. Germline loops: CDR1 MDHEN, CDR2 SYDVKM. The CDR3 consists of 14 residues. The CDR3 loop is CASNLESSYNEQFF. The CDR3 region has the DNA TGTGCCAGCAATCTGGAGAGCTCCTACAATGAGCAGTTCTTC.

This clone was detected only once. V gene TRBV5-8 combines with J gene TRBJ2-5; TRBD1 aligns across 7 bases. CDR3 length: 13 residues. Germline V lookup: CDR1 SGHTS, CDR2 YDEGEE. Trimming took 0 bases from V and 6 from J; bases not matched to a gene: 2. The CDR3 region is CASSLGQGKTQYF. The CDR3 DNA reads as TGTGCCAGCAGCTTGGGACAGGGAAAGACCCAGTACTTC.

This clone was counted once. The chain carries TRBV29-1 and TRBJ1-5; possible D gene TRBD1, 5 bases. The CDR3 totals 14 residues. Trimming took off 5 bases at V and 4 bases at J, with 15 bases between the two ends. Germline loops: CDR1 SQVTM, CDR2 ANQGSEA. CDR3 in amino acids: CSVTDTTGNQPQHF. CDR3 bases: TGCAGCGTTACGGACACCACGGGTAATCAGCCCCAGCATTTT.

The CDR3 bases are TGCGCCAGCAGCCAAGATTTAACAGTCAATCAGCCCCAGCATTTT. It is translated as CASSQDLTVNQPQHF. The chain uses TRBV4-3 and TRBJ1-5; no reliable D call. Trimming cost V 0 bases and J 3 bases, with 9 bases left between them. The CDR3 is 15 amino acids. Germline CDR1 LGHNA, CDR2 YSLEER.

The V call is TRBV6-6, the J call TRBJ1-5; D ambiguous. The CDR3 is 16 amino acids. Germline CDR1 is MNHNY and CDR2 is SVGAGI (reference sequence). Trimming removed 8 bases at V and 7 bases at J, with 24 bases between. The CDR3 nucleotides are TGTGCCAGCCTACTCGGCGAACACGGCATTCAACAGCCCCAGCATTTT. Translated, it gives CASLLGEHGIQQPQHF.

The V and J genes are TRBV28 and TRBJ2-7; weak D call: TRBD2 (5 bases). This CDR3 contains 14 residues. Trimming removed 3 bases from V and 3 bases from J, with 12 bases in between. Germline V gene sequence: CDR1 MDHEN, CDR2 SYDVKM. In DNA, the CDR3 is TGTGCCAGCAGTTTTCAGGACTCCAGCTACGAGCAGTACTTC. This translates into CASSFQDSSYEQYF.

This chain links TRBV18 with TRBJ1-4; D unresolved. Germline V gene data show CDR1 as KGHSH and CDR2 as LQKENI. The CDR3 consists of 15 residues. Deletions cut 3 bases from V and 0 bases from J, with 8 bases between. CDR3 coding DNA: TGTGCCAGCTCACCCACGCTTCCAACTAATGAAAAACTGTTTTTT. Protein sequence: CASSPTLPTNEKLFF.

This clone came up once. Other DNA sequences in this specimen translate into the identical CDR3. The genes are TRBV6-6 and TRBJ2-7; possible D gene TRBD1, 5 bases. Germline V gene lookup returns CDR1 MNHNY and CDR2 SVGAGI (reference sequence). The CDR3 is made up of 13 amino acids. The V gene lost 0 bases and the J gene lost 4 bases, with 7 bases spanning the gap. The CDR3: CASSYSQGYEQYF. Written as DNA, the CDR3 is TGTGCCAGCAGTTACTCGCAGGGATACGAGCAGTACTTC.

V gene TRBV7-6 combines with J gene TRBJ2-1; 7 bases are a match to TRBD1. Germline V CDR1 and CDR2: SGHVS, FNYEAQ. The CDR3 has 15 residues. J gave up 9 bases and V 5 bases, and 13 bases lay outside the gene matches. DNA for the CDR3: TGTGCCAGCAGCCCGAGAGAGGGGGCTAAGGGTGAGCAGTTCTTC. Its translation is CASSPREGAKGEQFF.

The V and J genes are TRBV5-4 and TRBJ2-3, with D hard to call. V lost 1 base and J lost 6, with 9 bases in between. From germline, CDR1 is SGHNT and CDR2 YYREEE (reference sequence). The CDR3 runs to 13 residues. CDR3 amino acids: CASSLPGRDTQYF. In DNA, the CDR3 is TGTGCCAGCAGCTTGCCGGGTAGGGATACGCAGTATTTT.

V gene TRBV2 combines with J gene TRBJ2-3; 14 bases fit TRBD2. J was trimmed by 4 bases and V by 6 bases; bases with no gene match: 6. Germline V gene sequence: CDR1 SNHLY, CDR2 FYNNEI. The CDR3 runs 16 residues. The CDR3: CASSRLAGGRADTQYF. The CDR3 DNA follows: TGTGCCAGCAGCAGACTAGCGGGGGGGCGGGCAGATACGCAGTATTTT.

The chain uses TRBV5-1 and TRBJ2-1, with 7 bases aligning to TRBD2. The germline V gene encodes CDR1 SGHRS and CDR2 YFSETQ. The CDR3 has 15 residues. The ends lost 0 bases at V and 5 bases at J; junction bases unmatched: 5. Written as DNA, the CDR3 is TGCGCCAGCAGCTTGGTATATCGGGGGGACAATGAGCAGTTCTTC. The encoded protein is CASSLVYRGDNEQFF.

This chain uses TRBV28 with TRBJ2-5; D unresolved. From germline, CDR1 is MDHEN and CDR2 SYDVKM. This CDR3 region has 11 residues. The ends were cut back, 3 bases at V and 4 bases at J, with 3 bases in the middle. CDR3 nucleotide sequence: TGTGCCAGCAGTTTTGGAGAGACCCAGTACTTC. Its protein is CASSFGETQYF.

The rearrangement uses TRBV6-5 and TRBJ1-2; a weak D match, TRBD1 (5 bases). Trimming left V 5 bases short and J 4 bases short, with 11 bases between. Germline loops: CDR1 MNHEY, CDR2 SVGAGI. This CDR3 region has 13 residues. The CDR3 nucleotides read TGTGCCAGCAGTCTCGACGGGGGCTATGGCTACACCTTC. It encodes CASSLDGGYGYTF.

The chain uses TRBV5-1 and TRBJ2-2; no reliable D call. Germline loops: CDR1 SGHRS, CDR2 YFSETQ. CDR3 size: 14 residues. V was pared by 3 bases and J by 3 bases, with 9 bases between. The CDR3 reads CASSSRLDTGELFF. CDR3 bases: TGCGCCAGCAGCTCCCGTTTGGACACCGGGGAGCTGTTTTTT.

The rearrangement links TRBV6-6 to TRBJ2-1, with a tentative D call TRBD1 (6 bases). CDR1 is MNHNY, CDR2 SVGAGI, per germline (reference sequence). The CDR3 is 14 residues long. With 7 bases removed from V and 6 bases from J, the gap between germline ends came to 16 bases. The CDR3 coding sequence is TGTGCCAGCAACCACAGGGACCTGGGCAATGAGCAGTTCTTC. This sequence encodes CASNHRDLGNEQFF.

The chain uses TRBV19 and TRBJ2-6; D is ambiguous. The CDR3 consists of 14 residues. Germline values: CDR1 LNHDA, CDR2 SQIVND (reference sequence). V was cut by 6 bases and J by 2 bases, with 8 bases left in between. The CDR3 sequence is CASRDRPGANVLTF. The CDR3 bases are TGTGCCAGTAGGGACCGACCTGGGGCCAACGTCCTGACTTTC.

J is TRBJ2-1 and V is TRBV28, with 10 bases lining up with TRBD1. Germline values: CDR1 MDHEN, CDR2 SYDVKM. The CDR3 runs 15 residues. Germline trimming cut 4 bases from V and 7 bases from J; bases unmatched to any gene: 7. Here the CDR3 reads CASSSIGTGENEQFF. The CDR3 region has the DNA TGTGCCAGCAGTTCTATTGGGACAGGGGAAAATGAGCAGTTCTTC. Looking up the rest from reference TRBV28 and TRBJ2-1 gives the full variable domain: DVKVTQSSRYLVKRTGEKVFLECVQDMDHENMFWYRQDPGLGLRLIYFSYDVKMKEKGDIPEGYSVSREKKERFSLILESASTNQTSMYLCASSSIGTGENEQFFGPGTRLTVL.

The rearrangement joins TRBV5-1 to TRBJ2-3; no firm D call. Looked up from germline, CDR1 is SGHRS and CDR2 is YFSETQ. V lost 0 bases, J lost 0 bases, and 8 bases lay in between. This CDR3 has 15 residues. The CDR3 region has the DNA TGCGCCAGCAGCTTGGGTGTTACAAGCACAGATACGCAGTATTTT. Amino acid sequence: CASSLGVTSTDTQYF.

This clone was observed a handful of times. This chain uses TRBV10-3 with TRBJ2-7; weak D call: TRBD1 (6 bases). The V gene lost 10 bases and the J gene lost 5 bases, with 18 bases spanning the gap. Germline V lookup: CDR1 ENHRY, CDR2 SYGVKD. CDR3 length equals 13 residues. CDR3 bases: TGTGCCACTCGGGGACAAGAGGGCGACGAGCAGTACGTC. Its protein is CATRGQEGDEQYV.

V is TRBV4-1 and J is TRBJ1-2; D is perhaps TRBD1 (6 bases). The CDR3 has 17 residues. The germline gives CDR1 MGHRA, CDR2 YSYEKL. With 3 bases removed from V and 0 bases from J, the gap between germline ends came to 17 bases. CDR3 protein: CASSQTLIRGPNYGYTF. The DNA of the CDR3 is TGCGCCAGCAGCCAGACCCTAATCAGGGGACCTAACTATGGCTACACCTTC.

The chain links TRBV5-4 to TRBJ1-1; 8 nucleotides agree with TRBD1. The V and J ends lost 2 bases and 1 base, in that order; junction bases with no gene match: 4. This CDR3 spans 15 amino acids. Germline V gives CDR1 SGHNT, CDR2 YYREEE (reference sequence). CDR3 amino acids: CASSLQGGANTEAFF. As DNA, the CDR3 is TGTGCCAGCAGCTTACAGGGGGGGGCGAACACTGAAGCTTTCTTT.

The DNA for the CDR3 is TGCGCCAGCAGTGAGTTAGCGGGAGGCGGAGACATTCAGTACTTC. Translation gives CASSELAGGGDIQYF. The chain uses TRBV10-1 and TRBJ2-4, with TRBD2 identical over 10 bases. The CDR3 spans 15 residues. V lost 1 base to trimming and J lost 8 bases; unmatched junction nucleotides: 5. CDR1 and CDR2 from the germline V gene are WNHNN and SYGVQD (reference sequence).

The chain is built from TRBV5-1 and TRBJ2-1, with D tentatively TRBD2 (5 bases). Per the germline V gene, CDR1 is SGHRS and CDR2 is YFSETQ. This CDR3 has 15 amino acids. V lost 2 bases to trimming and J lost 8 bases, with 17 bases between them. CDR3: CASSFITPEVDEQFF. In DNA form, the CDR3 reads TGCGCCAGCAGCTTTATAACGCCGGAGGTGGATGAGCAGTTCTTC. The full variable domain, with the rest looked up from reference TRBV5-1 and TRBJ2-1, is KAGVTQTPRYLIKTRGQQVTLSCSPISGHRSVSWYQQTPGQGLQFLFEYFSETQRNKGNFPGRFSGRQFSNSRSEMNVSTLELGDSALYLCASSFITPEVDEQFFGPGTRLTVL.

The CDR3 loop is CASSLGGDSQETQYF. CDR3 DNA: TGTGCCAGCAGCTTAGGGGGGGACAGCCAAGAGACCCAGTACTTC. V usage is TRBV11-3 and J usage is TRBJ2-5, with a possible D match to TRBD1 (7 bases). Per the germline V gene, CDR1 is SGHNT and CDR2 is YENEEA. This CDR3 has 15 residues. V was shortened by 1 base and J by 1 base, with 10 bases between the two germline ends. The whole variable domain, remainder taken from reference TRBV11-3 and TRBJ2-5, is EAGVVQSPRYKIIEKKQPVAFWCNPISGHNTLYWYLQNLGQGPELLIRYENEEAVDDSQLPKDRFSAERLKGVDSTLKIQPAELGDSAVYLCASSLGGDSQETQYFGPGTRLLVL.

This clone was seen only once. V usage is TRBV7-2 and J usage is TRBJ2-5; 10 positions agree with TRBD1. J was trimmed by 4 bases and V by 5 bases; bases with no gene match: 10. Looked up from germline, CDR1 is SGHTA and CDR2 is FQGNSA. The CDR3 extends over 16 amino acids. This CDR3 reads CASSRPRDRGRETQYF. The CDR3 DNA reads TGTGCCAGCAGCCGACCCCGGGACAGGGGTAGAGAGACCCAGTACTTC.